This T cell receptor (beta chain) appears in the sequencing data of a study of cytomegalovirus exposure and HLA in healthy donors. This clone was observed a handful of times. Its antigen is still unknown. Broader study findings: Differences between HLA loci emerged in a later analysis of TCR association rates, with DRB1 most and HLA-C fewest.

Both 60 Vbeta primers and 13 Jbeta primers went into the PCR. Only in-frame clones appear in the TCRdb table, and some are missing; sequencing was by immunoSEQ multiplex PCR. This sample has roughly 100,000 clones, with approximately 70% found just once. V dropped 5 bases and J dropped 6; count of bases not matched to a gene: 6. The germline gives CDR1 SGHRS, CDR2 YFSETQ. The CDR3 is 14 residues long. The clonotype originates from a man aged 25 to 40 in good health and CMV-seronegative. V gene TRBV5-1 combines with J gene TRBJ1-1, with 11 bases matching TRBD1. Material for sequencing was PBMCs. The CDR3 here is CASSRSGQGAEAFF. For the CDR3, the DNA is TGCGCCAGCAGTCGCTCGGGACAGGGGGCTGAAGCTTTCTTT.